This TCR beta chain stems from a study of T cell repertoires in cytomegalovirus infection. Across the whole study: Public signatures in TCR beta pointed to CMV infection and matching HLA type.

Concerning this clonotype: The antigen remains unidentified.

Overall study findings and caveats: The ex vivo response was dominated by HLA-C-restricted CMV-specific TCR beta clonotypes. Cumulated frequencies of public TCR beta families served to identify carriers of CMV plus the relevant HLA.

MiXCR was run by TCRdb on the reads, yielding one entry per CDR3 protein. The data show some 110,000 distinct CDR3 sequences, roughly a tenth seen once. The sample comprised PBMCs, sequenced either directly or after in vitro stimulation (not recorded which). This sequence was found in a human donor in good health (CMV status not recorded). Some clones in this sample may be carry-over from other donors' samples.

The CDR3 sequence is CASSREGGRRAEAFF. CDR3 nucleotides: TGTGCCAGTAGTAGGGAAGGAGGGAGACGCGCTGAAGCTTTCTTT. This chain links TRBV19 with TRBJ1-1; no definite D call. The V and J ends lost 4 bases and 6 bases respectively, with 18 bases between them. The length of the CDR3 is 15 residues. The germline V gene has CDR1 LNHDA and CDR2 SQIVND (reference sequence). Full variable domain (remainder filled in from reference TRBV19 and TRBJ1-1): DGGITQSPKYLFRKEGQNVTLSCEQNLNHDAMYWYRQDPGQGLRLIYYSQIVNDFQKGDIAEGYSVSREKKESFPLTVTSAQKNPTAFYLCASSREGGRRAEAFFGQGTRLTVV.